This is a list of T cell receptor beta chains from one sample in a study of Ad26.COV2.S vaccination and SARS-CoV-2 variants. The assay was immunoSEQ multiplex PCR, and TCRdb's table has in-frame clones only and misses some. Here the sample spans about 420,000 clones, 88% being singletons. Sequencing was performed on peripheral blood, taken in a trial of Ad26.COV2.S vaccine versus placebo. Receptor source: a person between 18 and 65 years old who received the Ad26.COV2.S COVID-19 vaccine or a placebo. The CDR3 runs from the conserved cysteine through the conserved F or W. D genes are given only for firm matches. Some rows have no size entry. The others give once, few or many, or a class for an expanded clone.

CDR3 protein	CDR3 DNA	CDR3 length	clone size	V gene	J gene	D gene
CASSQGRTNYGYTF	TGTGCCAGCAGCCAAGGCAGGACTAACTATGGCTACACCTTC	14	-	TRBV3-1/TRBV3-2	TRBJ1-2	-
CAWSGQGSPLHF	TGTGCCTGGAGTGGACAGGGTTCACCCCTCCACTTT	12	-	TRBV30	TRBJ1-6	TRBD1
CASSQDGRPISGNTIYF	TGCGCCAGCAGCCAAGATGGCAGGCCTATATCGGGAAACACCATATATTTT	17	-	TRBV4-1	TRBJ1-3	-
CASTRGTGYNNEKLFF	TGTGCCAGCACCCGGGGGACGGGTTATAATAATGAAAAACTGTTTTTT	16	-	TRBV7-2	TRBJ1-4	-
CATSDPTGQETQYF	TGTGCCACCAGTGATCCGACCGGCCAGGAGACCCAGTACTTC	14	-	TRBV24-1	TRBJ2-5	-
CASSYGQRGVHNEQFF	TGTGCCAGCAGTTACGGCCAGCGGGGGGTTCACAATGAGCAGTTCTTC	16	-	TRBV6-5	TRBJ2-1	TRBD2
CASSQERLAYNEQFF	TGTGCCAGCAGCCAAGAGCGACTAGCCTACAATGAGCAGTTCTTC	15	once	TRBV3-1/TRBV3-2	TRBJ2-1	-
CASSFGLASETQYF	TGTGCCAGCAGCTTTGGACTAGCGTCAGAGACCCAGTACTTC	14	-	TRBV7-2	TRBJ2-5	TRBD2
CASSLLGYEQYF	TGTGCCAGCAGTTTATTGGGCTACGAGCAGTACTTC	12	-	TRBV28	TRBJ2-7	-
CASSLAPGVQAYGYTF	TGCGCCAGCAGCTTGGCCCCAGGGGTTCAGGCCTATGGCTACACCTTC	16	-	TRBV5-1	TRBJ1-2	-
CASRPLGGSTDTQYF	TGTGCCAGCAGACCGCTGGGGGGGAGCACAGATACGCAGTATTTT	15	-	TRBV27	TRBJ2-3	TRBD2
CASAWSGNTEAFF	TGTGCCAGCGCCTGGTCAGGGAACACTGAAGCTTTCTTT	13	-	TRBV5-4	TRBJ1-1	-
CASSIVAETNEKLFF	TGTGCCAGTAGTATCGTGGCGGAAACTAATGAAAAACTGTTTTTT	15	-	TRBV19	TRBJ1-4	-
CASRPAGREKLFF	TGTGCCAGCAGGCCAGCGGGGAGGGAAAAACTGTTTTTT	13	-	TRBV27	TRBJ1-4	-
CASSLSGGGIYEQYF	TGTGCCAGCAGCTTAAGTGGGGGAGGAATCTACGAGCAGTACTTC	15	few	TRBV7-9	TRBJ2-7	-
CASLKQGDMNTEAFF	TGTGCCAGCCTAAAACAGGGGGACATGAACACTGAAGCTTTCTTT	15	-	TRBV6-5	TRBJ1-1	TRBD1
CASRLSGGVRNTEAFF	TGTGCCAGCCGACTTAGTGGTGGGGTTCGGAACACTGAAGCTTTCTTT	16	-	TRBV11-2	TRBJ1-1	-
CASSLPWDGKNIQYF	TGTGCCAGCAGCCTTCCCTGGGACGGAAAAAACATTCAGTACTTC	15	-	TRBV7-2	TRBJ2-4	-
CASSASVEGFNSPLHF	TGTGCCAGCAGCGCTTCCGTGGAGGGGTTTAATTCACCCCTCCACTTT	16	-	TRBV9	TRBJ1-6	-
CASSLILAGFTDTQYF	TGTGCCAGCAGCTTGATTCTAGCGGGGTTCACAGATACGCAGTATTTT	16	few	TRBV5-6	TRBJ2-3	TRBD2
CASSGQGTNEKLFF	TGTGCCAGCAGCGGACAGGGAACTAATGAAAAACTGTTTTTT	14	-	TRBV5-5	TRBJ1-4	TRBD1
CASSSSGQLSYEQYF	TGTGCCAGCAGCTCAAGCGGACAGCTGTCTTACGAGCAGTACTTC	15	-	TRBV7-9	TRBJ2-7	-
CASSLARQQSSYEQYF	TGTGCCAGCAGCTTGGCCAGGCAACAGAGCTCCTACGAGCAGTACTTC	16	-	TRBV5-5	TRBJ2-7	-
CASSIDQQGGYGYTF	TGTGCCAGTAGTATAGATCAGCAGGGTGGCTATGGCTACACCTTC	15	-	TRBV19	TRBJ1-2	-
CASSPPVGGDEQYF	TGTGCCAGCTCACCACCTGTAGGGGGGGACGAGCAGTACTTC	14	-	TRBV18	TRBJ2-7	-
CASSPTDRGDEQYF	TGTGCCAGCAGCCCAACCGACAGGGGAGACGAGCAGTACTTC	14	-	TRBV7-2	TRBJ2-7	TRBD1
CASSQDDGTGNYGYTF	TGCGCCAGCAGCCAAGATGACGGGACAGGAAACTATGGCTACACCTTC	16	-	TRBV4-3	TRBJ1-2	TRBD1
CASSLDVGAPLANYGYTF	TGTGCCAGCAGCTTAGACGTAGGGGCACCGTTAGCTAACTATGGCTACACCTTC	18	once	TRBV7-2	TRBJ1-2	-
CASSPEGLLYEQYF	TGCGCCAGCAGCCCGGAGGGGCTACTCTACGAGCAGTACTTC	14	few	TRBV5-1	TRBJ2-7	-
CASAVFYNSPLHF	TGTGCCAGCGCCGTTTTCTATAATTCACCCCTCCACTTT	13	once	TRBV19	TRBJ1-6	-
CATQDFWQLFF	TGTGCCACCCAGGACTTCTGGCAACTGTTTTTT	11	-	TRBV19	TRBJ1-4	-
CASSQDGAGGISYEQYF	TGTGCCAGCAGCCAAGATGGAGCGGGGGGAATCTCCTACGAGCAGTACTTC	17	-	TRBV4-2	TRBJ2-7	TRBD2
CASRRTAPNYEQYF	TGTGCCAGCAGACGGACAGCCCCAAACTACGAGCAGTACTTC	14	once	TRBV6-5	TRBJ2-7	-
CASSSGDSLYEQYF	TGTGCCAGCAGCTCGGGGGACAGCTTATACGAGCAGTACTTC	14	-	TRBV27	TRBJ2-7	-
CASSYSRDRGYYEQYF	TGTGCCAGCAGTTACTCGAGGGACAGGGGATACTACGAGCAGTACTTC	16	-	TRBV6-5	TRBJ2-7	TRBD1